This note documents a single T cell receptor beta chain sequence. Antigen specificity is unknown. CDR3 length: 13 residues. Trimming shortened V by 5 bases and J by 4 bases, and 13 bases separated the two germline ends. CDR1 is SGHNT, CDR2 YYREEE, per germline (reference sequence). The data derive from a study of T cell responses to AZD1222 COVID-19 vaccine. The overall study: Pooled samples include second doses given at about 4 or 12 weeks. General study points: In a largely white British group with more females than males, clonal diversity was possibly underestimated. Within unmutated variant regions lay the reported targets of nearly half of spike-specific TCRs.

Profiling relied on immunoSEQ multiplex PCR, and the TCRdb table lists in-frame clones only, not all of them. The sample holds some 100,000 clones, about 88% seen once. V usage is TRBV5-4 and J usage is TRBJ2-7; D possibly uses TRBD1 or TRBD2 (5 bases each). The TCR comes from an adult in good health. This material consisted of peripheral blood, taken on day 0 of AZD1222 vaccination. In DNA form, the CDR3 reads TGTGCCAGCAGTTCGGGACCGAGATACGAGCAGTACTTC. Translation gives CASSSGPRYEQYF.